The rows below give T cell receptor beta chains drawn from one sample of a study of blood T cell repertoires in COVID-19. TCRdb's copy holds only in-frame clones and misses some; the assay was immunoSEQ multiplex PCR. In the table there are 250,000 to 350,000 clones, approximately 90% of which are singletons. Sequenced material: peripheral blood. Every receptor here comes from a woman aged 55-75 years with acute or convalescent COVID-19. CDR3s include the opening cysteine and the closing phenylalanine or tryptophan.

v_gene	j_gene	len	CDR3aa
TRBV28	TRBJ1-5	16	CASSPHQGSRDQPQHF
TRBV6-2/TRBV6-3	TRBJ1-2	15	CASSYSRDSLRGYTF
TRBV6-5	TRBJ2-7	14	CASSFGTGGVEQYF
TRBV29-1	TRBJ2-7	13	CSVDAGKSYEQYF
TRBV2	TRBJ2-2	16	CASSEGQGWDTGELFF
TRBV9	TRBJ2-5	14	CASSVDPRGETQYF
TRBV19	TRBJ1-4	15	CASSIGYATNEKLFF
TRBV28	TRBJ2-4	17	CASSQMGSLLAKNIQYF
TRBV5-8	TRBJ1-2	15	CASSLGTGLNYGYTF
TRBV28	TRBJ2-7	12	CASSLAPGVQYF
TRBV4-2	TRBJ2-4	20	CASSQARTSGRAGDKNIQYF
TRBV19	TRBJ1-1	15	CASSPREAMNTEAFF
TRBV10-3	TRBJ1-2	16	CAISDQGQGGSYGYTF
TRBV7-2	TRBJ2-7	15	CASSLGAGGPGEQYF
TRBV29-1	TRBJ2-4	14	CSGGLAGAGNIQYF
TRBV5-1	TRBJ1-4	16	CASSLEGQGTNEKLFF
TRBV2	TRBJ2-1	15	CASTIDRPSYNEQFF